This T cell receptor beta chain was found in a study of T cell responses to AZD1222 COVID-19 vaccine. Across the study: Second doses at about 4 or about 12 weeks were pooled. Study-level results: Recipients of two AZD1222 doses showed rising Spike-specific TCR breadth and depth. The span of vaccine-associated CD4 TCRs extended across spike, with dominance at 160-218 and 743-854. Donor demographics were predominantly white British with a female majority; clonal diversity may be underestimated.

This CDR3 spans 15 amino acids. The germline V and J ends were trimmed by 4 bases and 6 bases, with 17 bases remaining between them. Looked up from germline, CDR1 is SGDLS and CDR2 is YYNGEE. The protocol was immunoSEQ multiplex PCR, while the TCRdb copy is restricted to in-frame clones and leaves out a portion. The repertoire holds about 190,000 clones, with roughly 92% as singletons. A word on this clone: Its target is unknown.

This receptor was obtained from an adult in good health. Sample: peripheral blood, taken on day 0 of AZD1222 vaccination. J is TRBJ2-1 and V is TRBV9, with D possibly matching TRBD1 (6 bases). The CDR3 bases are TGTGCCAGCAGCTACAGGGACACCTCGGGCAATGAGCAGTTCTTC. It yields the protein CASSYRDTSGNEQFF.